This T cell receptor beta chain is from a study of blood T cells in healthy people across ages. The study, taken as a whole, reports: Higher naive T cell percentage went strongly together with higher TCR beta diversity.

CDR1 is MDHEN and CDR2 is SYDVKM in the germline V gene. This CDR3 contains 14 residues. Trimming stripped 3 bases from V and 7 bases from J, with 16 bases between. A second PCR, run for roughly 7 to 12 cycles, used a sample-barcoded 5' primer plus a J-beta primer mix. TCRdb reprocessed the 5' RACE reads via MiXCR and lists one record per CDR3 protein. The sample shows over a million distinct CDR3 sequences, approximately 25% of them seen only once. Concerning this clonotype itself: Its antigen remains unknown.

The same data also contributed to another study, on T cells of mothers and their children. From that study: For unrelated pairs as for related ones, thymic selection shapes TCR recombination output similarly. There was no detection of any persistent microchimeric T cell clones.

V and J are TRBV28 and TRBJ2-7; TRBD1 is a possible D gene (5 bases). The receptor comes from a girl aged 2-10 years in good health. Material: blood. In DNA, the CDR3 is TGTGCCAGCAGTTTTCACCTAGGCAGGGAAGAGCAGTACTTC. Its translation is CASSFHLGREEQYF.